A single sample is the source of the 14 T cell receptor beta chains below, sequenced in a study of T cell responses to AZD1222 COVID-19 vaccine (dated by TCRdb to the early 2020s). To prepare the library, the immunoSEQ multiplex PCR assay was applied. This immuneACCESS table, as held by TCRdb, lists in-frame sequences with V and J called but not all clones. Of the missing ones, under half trace to an unresolved V gene in checked studies; the others have no known cause. The sample data list roughly 120,000 clones, and around 89% of these were observed just once. About 4.9% of the sample lies in the top ten. The label giving this sample's time point can be read as: baseline before first vaccination. The input for sequencing was peripheral blood, taken on day 0 of AZD1222 vaccination. These receptors all come from an adult in good health.

V gene TRBV2 combines with J gene TRBJ2-5; 12 nucleotides line up with TRBD2. With 6 bases clipped from V and 4 bases from J, the junction kept 9 bases outside the gene matches. Germline CDR1 reads SNHLY; CDR2 reads FYNNEI. The CDR3 has 16 amino acids. The DNA for the CDR3 is TGTGCCAGCAGCCCTCCCCCGGGACTAGCGGGAGAGACCCAGTACTTC. It specifies CASSPPPGLAGETQYF.

This sequence joins TRBV28 and TRBJ1-3, with 7 bases aligning to TRBD1. CDR3 length: 16 residues. V lost 8 bases, J lost 0 bases, and 10 bases stayed unmatched. Germline V lookup: CDR1 MDHEN, CDR2 SYDVKM. DNA for the CDR3: TGTGCCAGCGCAGGGGGGGGGTTCTACTCTGGAAACACCATATATTTT. It encodes CASAGGGFYSGNTIYF. The complete variable domain, with remaining parts taken from reference TRBV28 and TRBJ1-3, reads DVKVTQSSRYLVKRTGEKVFLECVQDMDHENMFWYRQDPGLGLRLIYFSYDVKMKEKGDIPEGYSVSREKKERFSLILESASTNQTSMYLCASAGGGFYSGNTIYFGEGSWLTVV.

The chain couples TRBV28 to TRBJ1-6; D call uncertain. Trimming stripped 7 bases from V and 10 bases from J, with 17 bases between. The CDR3 length is 14 residues. From germline, CDR1 is MDHEN and CDR2 SYDVKM. The CDR3, as DNA: TGTGCCAGCACCGAAGGACGGCCTGGATCACCCCTCCACTTT. Protein product: CASTEGRPGSPLHF.

The rearrangement uses TRBV19 and TRBJ2-3; TRBD2 might be the D (6 bases). V lost 6 bases and J 0 bases, leaving 10 bases between the germline ends. There are 14 residues in the CDR3. Germline lookup yields CDR1 LNHDA and CDR2 SQIVND (reference sequence). CDR3 DNA: TGTGCCAGTAGCCCGGGACTGAGCACAGATACGCAGTATTTT. It yields the protein CASSPGLSTDTQYF.

This chain links TRBV5-1 with TRBJ2-7, with TRBD2 as a possible D gene (6 bases). CDR1 and CDR2 (germline): SGHRS, YFSETQ. V gave up 0 bases and J gave up 0 bases, with 7 bases separating them. The CDR3 totals 14 residues. In DNA form, the CDR3 reads TGCGCCAGCAGCTTGGCCGGGAGCTCCTACGAGCAGTACTTC. Amino acid sequence: CASSLAGSSYEQYF.

The V and J genes are TRBV12-5 and TRBJ2-3; the D call may be TRBD1 or TRBD2 (5 bases each). The germline V gene has CDR1 LGHNT and CDR2 FRNRAP. Trimming left V 4 bases short and J 3 bases short, with 14 bases between. The CDR3 extends over 15 amino acids. For the CDR3, the DNA is TGTGCTAGTGGTTCGACCAGGGACGGAACAGATACGCAGTATTTT. This encodes CASGSTRDGTDTQYF. The full variable domain, in which reference TRBV12-5 and TRBJ2-3 provide the parts outside the CDR3, is DARVTQTPRHKVTEMGQEVTMRCQPILGHNTVFWYRQTMMQGLELLAYFRNRAPLDDSGMPKDRFSAEMPDATLATLKIQPSEPRDSAVYFCASGSTRDGTDTQYFGPGTRLTVL.

CDR3 loop: CAISEMEGLNTEAFF. In DNA form, the CDR3 reads TGTGCCATCAGTGAGATGGAGGGCCTCAACACTGAAGCTTTCTTT. V gene TRBV10-3 combines with J gene TRBJ1-1; no reliable D call. Germline V gene lookup returns CDR1 ENHRY and CDR2 SYGVKD. Between the trimmed V and J ends, which lost 2 bases and 2 bases, there was a span of 12 bases. The CDR3 is 15 residues long.

The gene calls are TRBV11-2 and TRBJ2-1, with TRBD2 matching over 10 bases. The germline CDR1 and CDR2 sequences are SGHAT and FQNNGV. Germline trimming cut 3 bases from V and 9 bases from J; bases unmatched to any gene: 5. The CDR3 is 14 amino acids. The CDR3 nucleotides are TGTGCCAGCAGCTTGAGCGGGGGGGCCGGTGAGCAGTTCTTC. Translation: CASSLSGGAGEQFF. The whole variable domain, remainder taken from reference TRBV11-2 and TRBJ2-1, is EAGVAQSPRYKIIEKRQSVAFWCNPISGHATLYWYQQILGQGPKLLIQFQNNGVVDDSQLPKDRFSAERLKGVDSTLKIQPAKLEDSAVYLCASSLSGGAGEQFFGPGTRLTVL.

This chain connects TRBV5-5 to TRBJ1-5, with D unclear. Per germline, CDR1 SGHKS and CDR2 YYEKEE (reference sequence). The length of the CDR3 is 14 residues. V lost 7 bases to trimming and J lost 4 bases, with 15 bases between them. The CDR3 bases are TGTGCCAGCTCGTCGGGCTTCGCAAATCAGCCCCAGCATTTT. Protein product: CASSSGFANQPQHF.

The rearrangement joins TRBV5-1 to TRBJ2-2; D possibly matches TRBD1 or TRBD2 (6 bases each). Deletions cut 6 bases from V and 4 bases from J, with 16 bases between. This CDR3 contains 15 residues. Germline V gene lookup returns CDR1 SGHRS and CDR2 YFSETQ. The CDR3, as DNA: TGCGCCAGCACCCCGGGGGCTAGTCGCACCGGGGAGCTGTTTTTT. Translation: CASTPGASRTGELFF.

The rearrangement joins TRBV11-2 to TRBJ2-4, with a weak D call TRBD2 (6 bases). Trimming removed 5 bases at V and 10 bases at J, with 9 bases between. Germline CDR1 SGHAT, CDR2 FQNNGV. The CDR3 spans 11 residues. The CDR3 region is CASSPGGIQYF. The CDR3 region has the DNA TGTGCCAGCAGCCCCGGAGGGATTCAGTACTTC. The complete variable domain, with remaining parts taken from reference TRBV11-2 and TRBJ2-4, reads EAGVAQSPRYKIIEKRQSVAFWCNPISGHATLYWYQQILGQGPKLLIQFQNNGVVDDSQLPKDRFSAERLKGVDSTLKIQPAKLEDSAVYLCASSPGGIQYFGAGTRLSVL.

A word on this clone: Sequence at one end of the junction differs from germline and may be a read error. The CDR3 DNA is TGTGCCAGCAGCAGCGGGGGGGGCTCCGACGAGCAGTACTTC. Amino acid sequence: CASSSGGGSDEQYF. The V gene is TRBV5-4, the J gene TRBJ2-7; 10 bases match TRBD2. The CDR3 extends over 14 amino acids. Germline CDR1 and CDR2: SGHNT and YYREEE (reference sequence).

The V call is TRBV2, the J call TRBJ1-6; 7 nucleotides agree with TRBD1. This CDR3 comprises 15 residues. Germline loops: CDR1 SNHLY, CDR2 FYNNEI. Germline trimming cut 5 bases from V and 5 bases from J; bases unmatched to any gene: 6. The CDR3 sequence is CASSLGTVDNSPLHF. For the CDR3, the DNA is TGTGCCAGCAGTTTAGGGACAGTCGATAATTCACCCCTCCACTTT.

The chain employs TRBV11-3 and TRBJ1-1; 7 bases map to TRBD1. After removal of 3 bases from V and 11 bases from J, the junction contained 9 bases not matched to a gene. The CDR3 totals 13 residues. CDR1 and CDR2 (germline): SGHNT, YENEEA. The CDR3 sequence is CASSFLTGQRAFF. In DNA form, the CDR3 reads TGTGCCAGCAGCTTCCTGACGGGACAGAGGGCTTTCTTT. Drawing the rest from reference TRBV11-3 and TRBJ1-1, the complete variable domain is EAGVVQSPRYKIIEKKQPVAFWCNPISGHNTLYWYLQNLGQGPELLIRYENEEAVDDSQLPKDRFSAERLKGVDSTLKIQPAELGDSAVYLCASSFLTGQRAFFGQGTRLTVV.